A selection of T cell receptor beta chains follows, all from one sample in a study of blood T cell repertoires in COVID-19. Libraries were prepared by immunoSEQ multiplex PCR; TCRdb keeps only in-frame clonotypes and omits some of them. The repertoire holds over 200,000 clones, with 87% as singletons. The sample taken for sequencing was peripheral blood. These receptors were taken from a woman aged 18 to 35 who had recovered from COVID-19. CDR3s include the opening cysteine and the closing phenylalanine or tryptophan. Fields, in order: J gene, V gene, clone size, D gene, CDR3 protein, CDR3 DNA. D genes are given only for firm matches. A clone size is listed for some rows: how often the clone was seen (once, few, many), or a class if it is expanded.

TRBJ1-1 | TRBV5-1 | NA | NA | CASSLDWGRGSTEAFF | TGCGCCAGCAGCTTGGACTGGGGGCGCGGGAGCACTGAAGCTTTCTTT
TRBJ1-2 | TRBV7-8 | NA | NA | CASSLEAGRGGYTF | TGTGCCAGCAGCTTAGAGGCAGGGAGGGGTGGCTACACCTTC
TRBJ2-7 | TRBV19 | NA | TRBD1 | CASSNPGTGRYEQYF | TGTGCCAGTAGTAACCCCGGGACAGGCCGCTACGAGCAGTACTTC
TRBJ1-1 | TRBV7-8 | once | NA | CASSLMGGMNTEAFF | TGTGCCAGCAGCTTAATGGGGGGAATGAACACTGAAGCTTTCTTT
TRBJ2-3 | TRBV6-2/TRBV6-3 | NA | TRBD2 | CASSLRLAGLTDTQYF | TGTGCCAGCAGTCTTCGACTAGCGGGACTAACAGATACGCAGTATTTT
TRBJ2-3 | TRBV6-1 | NA | TRBD1 | CASSEHRGIDTQYF | TGTGCCAGCAGTGAACACAGGGGTATAGATACGCAGTATTTT
TRBJ1-2 | TRBV19 | NA | TRBD1 | CASSIAGGANGYTF | TGTGCCAGTAGTATAGCAGGGGGCGCTAATGGCTACACCTTC
TRBJ1-4 | TRBV30 | NA | NA | CAWSSRDSTNEKLFF | TGTGCCTGGAGTTCCAGGGACTCAACTAATGAAAAACTGTTTTTT
TRBJ2-4 | TRBV11-2 | NA | NA | CASNTLDRPKTAKNIQYF | TGTGCCAGCAATACCCTAGACAGGCCTAAGACAGCCAAAAACATTCAGTACTTC
TRBJ2-5 | TRBV11-1 | NA | NA | CASSTSSRDSRSQYF | TGTGCCAGCAGCACCTCCAGCAGGGATTCGAGATCCCAGTACTTC
TRBJ2-1 | TRBV5-8 | NA | NA | CASSPAPGSSYNEQFF | TGTGCCAGCAGTCCTGCCCCCGGGAGCTCCTACAATGAGCAGTTCTTC
TRBJ2-7 | TRBV11-2 | NA | TRBD2 | CASSLSGRTYEQYF | TGTGCCAGCAGCTTAAGCGGGAGGACGTACGAGCAGTACTTC
TRBJ1-2 | TRBV3-1/TRBV3-2 | NA | NA | CASSQSTWGSNYGYTF | TGTGCCAGCAGCCAATCGACGTGGGGCTCAAACTATGGCTACACCTTC
TRBJ2-2 | TRBV13 | NA | NA | CASSTTSTNTGELFF | TGTGCCAGCAGCACCACTAGTACGAACACCGGGGAGCTGTTTTTT
TRBJ2-3 | TRBV5-4 | NA | TRBD2 | CASSGGTSGSRDTQYF | TGTGCCAGCAGCGGCGGGACTAGCGGGAGTAGGGATACGCAGTATTTT
TRBJ1-2 | TRBV6-5 | NA | NA | CASSYSSVNYGYTF | TGTGCCAGCAGTTACTCGTCCGTTAACTATGGCTACACCTTC
TRBJ2-2 | TRBV7-9 | NA | NA | CASSLDGNTGELFF | TGTGCCAGCAGCTTAGACGGTAACACCGGGGAGCTGTTTTTT
TRBJ2-5 | TRBV7-9 | NA | TRBD2 | CASSPRTSGTQETQYF | TGTGCCAGCAGCCCTCGAACTAGCGGGACCCAAGAGACCCAGTACTTC
TRBJ2-1 | TRBV11-2 | NA | TRBD1 | CASSLDPGQGYNEQFF | TGTGCCAGCAGCTTAGATCCGGGACAGGGGTACAATGAGCAGTTCTTC
TRBJ1-2 | TRBV6-5 | NA | TRBD1 | CASRDRGYGYTF | TGTGCCAGCAGAGACAGGGGCTATGGCTACACCTTC
TRBJ2-7 | TRBV19 | few | TRBD2 | CASSPSGAGIEQYF | TGTGCCAGTAGCCCTAGCGGAGCTGGGATCGAGCAGTACTTC
TRBJ2-7 | TRBV10-3 | NA | NA | CAISEATPREQYF | TGTGCCATCAGTGAGGCGACTCCGCGCGAGCAGTACTTC
TRBJ2-7 | TRBV5-1 | NA | NA | CASSWDISYEQYF | TGCGCCAGCAGCTGGGACATCTCCTACGAGCAGTACTTC
TRBJ2-3 | TRBV7-6 | NA | TRBD2 | CASSFDLAGSDTQYF | TGTGCCAGCAGCTTCGACTTAGCGGGATCAGATACGCAGTATTTT
TRBJ2-7 | TRBV7-6 | NA | TRBD2 | CASSLWAGGLYEQYF | TGTGCCAGCAGCCTTTGGGCGGGAGGGCTCTACGAGCAGTACTTC
TRBJ1-4 | TRBV27 | once | NA | CASSLIGAGEKLFF | TGTGCCAGCAGTTTAATAGGGGCAGGGGAAAAACTGTTTTTT
TRBJ1-5 | TRBV13 | NA | NA | CASSLRGSSNQPQHF | TGTGCCAGCAGCTTGCGAGGGTCGAGCAATCAGCCCCAGCATTTT
TRBJ2-1 | TRBV5-5 | NA | NA | CASSLDVSGAYEQFF | TGTGCCAGCAGCTTGGATGTCTCTGGGGCCTATGAGCAGTTCTTC
TRBJ2-2 | TRBV4-3 | few | TRBD2 | CASSPQGTSGIRFVGELFF | TGCGCCAGCAGCCCCCAGGGGACTAGCGGGATCCGGTTCGTCGGGGAGCTGTTTTTT
TRBJ2-7 | TRBV19 | few | TRBD1 | CASSTIDRGNEQYF | TGTGCCAGTAGTACGATCGACAGGGGCAACGAGCAGTACTTC
TRBJ2-4 | TRBV19 | NA | TRBD1 | CASSPVRQGISKNIQYF | TGTGCCAGTAGCCCGGTCCGACAGGGTATATCCAAAAACATTCAGTACTTC
TRBJ1-4 | TRBV7-9 | few | NA | CASSLRDSLNEKLFF | TGTGCCAGCAGCCTCAGGGATTCCCTTAATGAAAAACTGTTTTTT
TRBJ2-1 | TRBV24-1 | NA | TRBD2 | CATSAPGLAGGEQFF | TGTGCCACCAGTGCTCCGGGACTAGCGGGAGGTGAGCAGTTCTTC
TRBJ1-4 | TRBV5-4 | NA | NA | CASSLGGANEKLFF | TGTGCCAGCAGCTTAGGGGGGGCTAATGAAAAACTGTTTTTT
TRBJ2-7 | TRBV5-6 | NA | TRBD1 | CASSLIDRVRAEGEQYF | TGTGCCAGCAGCTTGATCGACAGGGTGCGGGCTGAGGGCGAGCAGTACTTC
TRBJ2-1 | TRBV29-1 | NA | TRBD1 | CSVIQQGTEQFF | TGCAGCGTAATACAACAGGGGACTGAGCAGTTCTTC
TRBJ1-2 | TRBV19 | NA | NA | CASSIYSMANYGYTF | TGTGCCAGTAGTATTTATTCTATGGCTAACTATGGCTACACCTTC
TRBJ1-5 | TRBV23-1 | NA | TRBD1 | CAIFRPNRGRRTQPQHF | TGCGCCATCTTTCGACCTAACAGGGGGCGAAGAACTCAGCCCCAGCATTTT
TRBJ1-4 | TRBV30 | NA | NA | CAYSRDINEKLFF | TGTGCCTATTCCCGGGACATTAATGAAAAACTGTTTTTT
TRBJ2-7 | TRBV9 | NA | TRBD1 | CASSSTRDRGYEQYF | TGTGCCAGCAGCTCCACCCGGGACAGGGGCTACGAGCAGTACTTC
TRBJ1-4 | TRBV4-3 | NA | NA | CASSQEILGGKLFF | TGCGCCAGCAGCCAAGAGATCCTCGGGGGAAAACTGTTTTTT